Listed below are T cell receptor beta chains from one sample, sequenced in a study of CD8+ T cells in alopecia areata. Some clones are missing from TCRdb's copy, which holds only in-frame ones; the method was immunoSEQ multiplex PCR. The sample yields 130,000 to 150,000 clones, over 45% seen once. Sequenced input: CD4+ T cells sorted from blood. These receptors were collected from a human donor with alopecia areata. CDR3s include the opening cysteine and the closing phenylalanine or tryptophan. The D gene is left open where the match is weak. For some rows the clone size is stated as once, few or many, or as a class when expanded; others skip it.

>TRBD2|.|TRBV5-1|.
CASSLALASGGSYEQYF
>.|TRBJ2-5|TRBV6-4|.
CASSVGQGETQYF
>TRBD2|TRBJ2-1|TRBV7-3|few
CASSRLAGWGNEQFF
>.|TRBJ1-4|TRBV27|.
CASARRVKSTNEKLFF
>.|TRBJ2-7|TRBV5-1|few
CASSLDPAGGEQYF
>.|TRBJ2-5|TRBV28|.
CASSSTDQETQYF
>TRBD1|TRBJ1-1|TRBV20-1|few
CRGQGGTEAFF
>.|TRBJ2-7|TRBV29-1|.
CSVRETYEQYF
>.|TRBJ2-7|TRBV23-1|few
CASSQSRDEQYF
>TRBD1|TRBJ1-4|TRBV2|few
CASRGQKNEKLFF
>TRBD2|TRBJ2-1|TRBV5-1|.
CASRYSGLAGVDEQFF
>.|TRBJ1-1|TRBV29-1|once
CSALNTVEAFF
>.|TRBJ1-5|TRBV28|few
CASSLSRTSYQPQHF
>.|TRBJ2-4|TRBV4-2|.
CASSQVGGRALAKNIQYF
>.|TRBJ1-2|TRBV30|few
CAWSVPGIYGYTF
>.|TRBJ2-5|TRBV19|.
CASSIVTGQETQYF
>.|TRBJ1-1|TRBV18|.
CASSPGANTEAFF
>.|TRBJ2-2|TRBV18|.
CASSVTGPQGTGELFF
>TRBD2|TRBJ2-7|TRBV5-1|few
CASSLVAGDLSYEQYF
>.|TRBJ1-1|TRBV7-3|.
CASSLTGNTEAFF
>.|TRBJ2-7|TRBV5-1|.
CASSLDPYVTGEQYF
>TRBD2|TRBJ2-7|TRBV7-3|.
CASSLVAGGPREQYF
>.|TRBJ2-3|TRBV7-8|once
CASSLFSGPLRTDTQYF
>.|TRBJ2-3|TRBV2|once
CASRGPGSDTQYF
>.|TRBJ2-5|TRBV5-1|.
CASSLVGVTQYF
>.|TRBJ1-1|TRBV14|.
CASSPQTGRNTEAFF
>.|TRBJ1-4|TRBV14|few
CASSQGPDGWRKLFF
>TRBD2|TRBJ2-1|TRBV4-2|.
CASSQGTSVYNEQFF
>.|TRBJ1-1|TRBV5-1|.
CASSPGFQPEAFF
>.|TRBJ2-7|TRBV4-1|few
CASSQDGHEQYF
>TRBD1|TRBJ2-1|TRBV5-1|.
CASSLGQGAHEQFF
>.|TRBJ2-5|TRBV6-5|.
CASSYSSRGETQYF
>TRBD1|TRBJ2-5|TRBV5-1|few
CASSPTGGAETQYF
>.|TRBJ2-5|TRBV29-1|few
CSVGRGQGGETQYF
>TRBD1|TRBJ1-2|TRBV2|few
CASSAIQTGGHYGYTF
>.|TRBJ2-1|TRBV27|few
CASSVTEGGYNEQFF
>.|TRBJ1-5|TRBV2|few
CASSLGTAGYSNQPQHF
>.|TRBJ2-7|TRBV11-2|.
CASSTMGLSYEQYF
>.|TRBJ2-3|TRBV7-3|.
CASSQASEGTQYF
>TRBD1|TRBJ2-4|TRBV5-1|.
CASTPDRVAIQYF
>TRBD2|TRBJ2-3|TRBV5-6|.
CASSLAGVGDTQYF
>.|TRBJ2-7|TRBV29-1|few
CSVYQGFDEQYF
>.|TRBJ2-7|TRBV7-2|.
CASSLDGYSYEQYF
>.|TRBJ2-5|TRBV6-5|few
CASSYSNIQETQYF
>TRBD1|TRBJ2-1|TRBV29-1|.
CSAGTGSNEQFF
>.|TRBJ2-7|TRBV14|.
CASSQGSGIQYEQYF
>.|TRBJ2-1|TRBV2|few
CASSYARRTTKDNEQFF
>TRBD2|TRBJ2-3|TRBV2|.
CASRGAGSTDTQYF
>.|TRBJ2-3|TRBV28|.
CASSFRSSRTQYF